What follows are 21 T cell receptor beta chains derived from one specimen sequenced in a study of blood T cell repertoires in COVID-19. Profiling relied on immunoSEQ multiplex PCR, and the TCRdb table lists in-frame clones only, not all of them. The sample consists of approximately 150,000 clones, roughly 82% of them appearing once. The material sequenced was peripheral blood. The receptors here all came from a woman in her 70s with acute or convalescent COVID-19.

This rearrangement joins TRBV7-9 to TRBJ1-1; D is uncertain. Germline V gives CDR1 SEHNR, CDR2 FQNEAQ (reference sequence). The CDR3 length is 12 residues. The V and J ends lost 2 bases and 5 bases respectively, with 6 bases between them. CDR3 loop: CASSLLVTEAFF. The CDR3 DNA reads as TGTGCCAGCAGCTTATTAGTAACTGAAGCTTTCTTT.

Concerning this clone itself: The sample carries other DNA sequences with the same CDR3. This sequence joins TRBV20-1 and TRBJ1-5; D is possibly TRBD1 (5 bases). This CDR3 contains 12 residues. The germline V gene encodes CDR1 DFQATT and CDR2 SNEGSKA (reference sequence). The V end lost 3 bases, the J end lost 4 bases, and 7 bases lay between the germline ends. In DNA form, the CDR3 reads TGCAGTGCTAGTCAGGGTAATCAGCCCCAGCATTTT. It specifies CSASQGNQPQHF.

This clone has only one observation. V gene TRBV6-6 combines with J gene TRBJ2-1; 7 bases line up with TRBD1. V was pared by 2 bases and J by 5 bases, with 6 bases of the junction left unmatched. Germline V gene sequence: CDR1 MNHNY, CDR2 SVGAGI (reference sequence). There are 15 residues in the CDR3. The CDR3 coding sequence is TGTGCCAGCAGTTACCCATCCCAGGGGGACAATGAGCAGTTCTTC. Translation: CASSYPSQGDNEQFF.

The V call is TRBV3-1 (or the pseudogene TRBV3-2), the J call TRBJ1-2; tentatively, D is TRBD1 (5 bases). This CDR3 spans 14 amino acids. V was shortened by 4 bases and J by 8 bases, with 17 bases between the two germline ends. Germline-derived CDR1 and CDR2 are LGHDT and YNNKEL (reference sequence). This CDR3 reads CASSLTTATVGYTF. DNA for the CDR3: TGTGCCAGCAGCCTGACGACAGCGACGGTCGGCTACACCTTC.

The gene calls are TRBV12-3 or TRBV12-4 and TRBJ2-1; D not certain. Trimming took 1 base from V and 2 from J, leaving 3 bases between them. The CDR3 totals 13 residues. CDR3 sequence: CASSLVAYNEQFF. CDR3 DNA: TGTGCCAGCAGTTTAGTCGCCTACAATGAGCAGTTCTTC.

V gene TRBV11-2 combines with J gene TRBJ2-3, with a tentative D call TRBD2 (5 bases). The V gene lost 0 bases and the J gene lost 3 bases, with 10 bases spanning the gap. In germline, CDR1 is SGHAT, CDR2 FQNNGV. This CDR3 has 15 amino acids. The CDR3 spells CASSLDGMKTDTQYF. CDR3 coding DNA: TGTGCCAGCAGCTTAGACGGGATGAAGACAGATACGCAGTATTTT.

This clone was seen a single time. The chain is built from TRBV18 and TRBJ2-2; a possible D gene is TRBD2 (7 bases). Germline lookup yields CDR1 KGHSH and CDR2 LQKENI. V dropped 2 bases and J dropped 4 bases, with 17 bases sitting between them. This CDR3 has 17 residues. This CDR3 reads CASSPGGSGGGTGELFF. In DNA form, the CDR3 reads TGTGCCAGCTCACCAGGAGGTTCGGGGGGCGGCACCGGGGAGCTGTTTTTT.

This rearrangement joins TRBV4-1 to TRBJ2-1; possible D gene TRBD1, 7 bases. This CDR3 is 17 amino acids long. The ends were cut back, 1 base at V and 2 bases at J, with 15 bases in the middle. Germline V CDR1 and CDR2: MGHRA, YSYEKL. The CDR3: CASSQVFQGGPYNEQFF. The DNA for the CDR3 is TGCGCCAGCAGCCAAGTCTTCCAGGGGGGCCCCTACAATGAGCAGTTCTTC.

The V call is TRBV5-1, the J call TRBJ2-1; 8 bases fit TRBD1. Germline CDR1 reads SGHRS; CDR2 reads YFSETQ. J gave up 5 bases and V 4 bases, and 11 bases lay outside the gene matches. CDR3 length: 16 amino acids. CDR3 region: CASSTPDRETHNEQFF. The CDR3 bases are TGCGCCAGCAGCACCCCGGACAGGGAAACGCACAATGAGCAGTTCTTC.

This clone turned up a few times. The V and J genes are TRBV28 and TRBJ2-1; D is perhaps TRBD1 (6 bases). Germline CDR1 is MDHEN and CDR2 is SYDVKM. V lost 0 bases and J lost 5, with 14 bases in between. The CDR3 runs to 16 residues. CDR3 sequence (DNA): TGTGCCAGCAGTTTATGGGGACACCGCAAGGACAATGAGCAGTTCTTC. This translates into CASSLWGHRKDNEQFF. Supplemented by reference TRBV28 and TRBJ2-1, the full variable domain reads DVKVTQSSRYLVKRTGEKVFLECVQDMDHENMFWYRQDPGLGLRLIYFSYDVKMKEKGDIPEGYSVSREKKERFSLILESASTNQTSMYLCASSLWGHRKDNEQFFGPGTRLTVL.

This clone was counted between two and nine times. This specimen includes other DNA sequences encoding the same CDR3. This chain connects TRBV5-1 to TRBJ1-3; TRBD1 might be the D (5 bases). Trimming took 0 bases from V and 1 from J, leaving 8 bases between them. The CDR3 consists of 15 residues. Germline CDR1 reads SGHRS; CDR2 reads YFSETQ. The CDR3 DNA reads TGCGCCAGCAGCTTGGCCGGGGGATCTGGAAACACCATATATTTT. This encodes CASSLAGGSGNTIYF.

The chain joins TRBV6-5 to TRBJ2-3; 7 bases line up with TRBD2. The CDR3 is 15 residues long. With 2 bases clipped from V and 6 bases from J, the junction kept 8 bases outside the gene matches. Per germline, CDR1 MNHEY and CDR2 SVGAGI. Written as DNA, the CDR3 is TGTGCCAGCAGTTACGGGCGGGGAGGGATCGATACGCAGTATTTT. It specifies CASSYGRGGIDTQYF.

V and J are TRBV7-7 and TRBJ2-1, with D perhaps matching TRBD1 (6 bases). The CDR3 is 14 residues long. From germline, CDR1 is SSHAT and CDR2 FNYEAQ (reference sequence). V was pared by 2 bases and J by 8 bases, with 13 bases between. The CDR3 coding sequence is TGTGCCAGCAGCTTAAACTACAGGGTCCATGAGCAGTTCTTC. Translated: CASSLNYRVHEQFF.

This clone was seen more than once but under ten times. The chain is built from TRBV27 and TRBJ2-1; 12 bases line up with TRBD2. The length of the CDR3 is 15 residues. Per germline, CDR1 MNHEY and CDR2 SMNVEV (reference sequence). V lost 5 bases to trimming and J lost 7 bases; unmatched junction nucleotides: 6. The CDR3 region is CASSPSGGAMNEQFF. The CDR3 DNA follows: TGTGCCAGCAGTCCTAGCGGGGGGGCTATGAATGAGCAGTTCTTC.

CDR3 DNA sequence: TGCGCCAGCAGCTTGGACTTAGTAGCGGCGAACACCGGGGAGCTGTTTTTT. It yields the protein CASSLDLVAANTGELFF. The chain is built from TRBV5-1 and TRBJ2-2; TRBD2 is a possible D gene (6 bases). The CDR3 contains 17 residues. CDR1 is SGHRS, CDR2 YFSETQ, per germline. V shed 0 bases and J shed 0 bases, with 12 bases lying between them.

CDR3 region: CASSNRGRGVDTQYF. The CDR3 region has the DNA TGTGCCAGCAGTAACAGGGGACGCGGGGTAGATACGCAGTATTTT. The rearrangement joins TRBV5-6 to TRBJ2-3; perhaps TRBD1 as D (7 bases). CDR3 length: 15 amino acids. V gave up 5 bases and J gave up 5 bases, with 18 bases separating them. CDR1 SGHDT and CDR2 YYEEEE come from the germline V gene.

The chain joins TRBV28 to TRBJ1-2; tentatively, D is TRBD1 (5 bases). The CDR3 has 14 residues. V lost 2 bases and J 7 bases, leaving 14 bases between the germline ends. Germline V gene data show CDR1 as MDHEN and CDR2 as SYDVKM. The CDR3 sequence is CASSLGGLVRGYTF. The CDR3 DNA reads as TGTGCCAGCAGTTTAGGGGGGTTAGTCCGTGGCTACACCTTC.

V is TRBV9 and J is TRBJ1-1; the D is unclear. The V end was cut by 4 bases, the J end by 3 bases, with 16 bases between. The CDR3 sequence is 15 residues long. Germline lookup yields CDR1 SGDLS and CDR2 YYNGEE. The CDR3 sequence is CASSLQTAGDTEAFF. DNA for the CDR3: TGTGCCAGCAGCCTCCAGACGGCCGGGGACACTGAAGCTTTCTTT.

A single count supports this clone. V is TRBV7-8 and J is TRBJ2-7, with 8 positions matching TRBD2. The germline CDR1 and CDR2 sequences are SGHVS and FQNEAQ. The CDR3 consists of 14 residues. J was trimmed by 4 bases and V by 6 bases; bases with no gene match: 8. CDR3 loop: CASSPLSGTYEQYF. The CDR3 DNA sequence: TGTGCCAGCAGTCCCCTTAGCGGGACTTACGAGCAGTACTTC.

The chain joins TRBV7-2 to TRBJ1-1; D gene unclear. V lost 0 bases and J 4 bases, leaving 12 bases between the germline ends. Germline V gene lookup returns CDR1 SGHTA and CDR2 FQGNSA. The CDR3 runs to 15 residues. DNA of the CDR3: TGTGCCAGCAGCTTAGCGCTTCAGGCCCCCACTGAAGCTTTCTTT. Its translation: CASSLALQAPTEAFF.

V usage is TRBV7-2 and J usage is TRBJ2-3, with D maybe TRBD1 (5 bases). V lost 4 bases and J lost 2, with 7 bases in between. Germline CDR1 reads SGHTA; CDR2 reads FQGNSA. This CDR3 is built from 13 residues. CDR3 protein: CASSWGVTDTQYF. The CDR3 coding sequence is TGTGCCAGCAGCTGGGGCGTCACAGATACGCAGTATTTT. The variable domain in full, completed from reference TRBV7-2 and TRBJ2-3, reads GAGVSQSPSNKVTEKGKDVELRCDPISGHTALYWYRQSLGQGLEFLIYFQGNSAPDKSGLPSDRFSAERTGGSVSTLTIQRTQQEDSAVYLCASSWGVTDTQYFGPGTRLTVL.